This T cell receptor (beta chain) was found in a study of radiation and T cells in renal cell carcinoma. Whole-study findings and limits: From baseline, blood top tumor clonotypes peaked at 2 weeks post-radiation. Pretreatment tumor biopsies were lacking, so baseline clonotypes are unknown.

Remarks on this clone: What it binds is not known.

Germline V gene lookup returns CDR1 SGHNT and CDR2 YENEEA. This CDR3 is built from 13 residues. Trimming shortened V by 5 bases and J by 5 bases, and 10 bases separated the two germline ends. As to time point: baseline pretreatment blood. Treatment described: 15 Gy SBRT to primary tumor, nephrectomy 4 weeks later. Blood was sampled at baseline, 2 weeks and 4 weeks after SBRT. The tumor was a clear cell renal cell carcinoma. Generated by immunoSEQ multiplex PCR, the TCRdb table keeps only in-frame clones and is missing some. The sample lists about 160,000 clones; 88% were seen once. The TCR comes from a woman in her seventies with renal cell carcinoma. The V call is TRBV11-3, the J call TRBJ1-3; D is unclear. Here the sequenced sample was blood, taken from a patient whose treatment included radiotherapy and nephrectomy. CDR3 bases: TGTGCCAGCAGCCCGGACGGGAGAAACACCATATATTTT. Amino acids: CASSPDGRNTIYF.